This T cell receptor beta chain was captured by sequencing in a study of shared clonotypes between healthy human individuals. The wider study: The plates for each donor numbered three CD4 naive, three CD4 memory, two CD8 naive and one CD8 memory. Overall study findings and caveats: Between a handful of donors, naive CD4 clonotypes were shared at a level of about 5%. Although depth was large, rarefaction showed that sequencing of the sorted subsets was incomplete. Genetic and exposure-history diversity was limited by the small donor number.

J lost 3 bases, V lost 5 bases, and 4 bases had no gene match. This CDR3 spans 13 amino acids. From germline, CDR1 is SEHNR and CDR2 FQNEAQ (reference sequence). This clone was recorded only once. The antigen is not known. This table comes from immunoSEQ multiplex PCR, and its TCRdb copy is limited to in-frame clones, with some not included. Here the sample spans roughly 2.6 million clones, more than 90% being singletons. Sequences were obtained from naive CD4+ T cells sorted from blood. As for subset: CD45RA+ positively selected. V is TRBV7-9 and J is TRBJ2-7; 7 nucleotides agree with TRBD2. This clonotype was obtained from a man between 18 and 35 years old in good health. DNA for the CDR3: TGTGCCAGCAGCCGGGGGGAGTACTACGAGCAGTACTTC. This translates into CASSRGEYYEQYF. Together with reference TRBV7-9 and TRBJ2-7, the CDR3 gives the full variable domain: DTGVSQNPRHKITKRGQNVTFRCDPISEHNRLYWYRQTLGQGPEFLTYFQNEAQLEKSRLLSDRFSAERPKGSFSTLEIQRTEQGDSAMYLCASSRGEYYEQYFGPGTRLTVT.